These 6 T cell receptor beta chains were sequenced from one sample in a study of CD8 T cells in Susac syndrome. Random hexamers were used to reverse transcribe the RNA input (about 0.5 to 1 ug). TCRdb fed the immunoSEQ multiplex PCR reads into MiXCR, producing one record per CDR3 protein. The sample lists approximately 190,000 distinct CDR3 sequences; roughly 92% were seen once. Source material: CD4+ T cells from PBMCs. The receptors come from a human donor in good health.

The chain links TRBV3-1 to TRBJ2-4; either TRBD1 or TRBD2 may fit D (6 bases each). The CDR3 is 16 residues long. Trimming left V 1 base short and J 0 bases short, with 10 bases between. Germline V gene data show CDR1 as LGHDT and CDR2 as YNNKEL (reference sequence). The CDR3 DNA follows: TGTGCCAGCAGCCAAGCCGGGGGCCTAGCCAAAAACATTCAGTACTTC. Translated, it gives CASSQAGGLAKNIQYF.

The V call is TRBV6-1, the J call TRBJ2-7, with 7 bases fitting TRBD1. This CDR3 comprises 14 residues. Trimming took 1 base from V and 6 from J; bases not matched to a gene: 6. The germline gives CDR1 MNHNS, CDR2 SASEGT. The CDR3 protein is CASSEVRQGSEQYV. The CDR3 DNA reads TGTGCCAGCAGTGAAGTTAGACAGGGTTCCGAGCAGTACGTC.

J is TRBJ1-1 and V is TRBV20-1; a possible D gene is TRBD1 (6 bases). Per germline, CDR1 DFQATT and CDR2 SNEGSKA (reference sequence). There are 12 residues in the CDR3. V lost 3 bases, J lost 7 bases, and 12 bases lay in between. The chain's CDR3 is CSASPPDSEAFF. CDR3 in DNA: TGCAGTGCTAGTCCCCCGGACAGTGAAGCTTTCTTT.

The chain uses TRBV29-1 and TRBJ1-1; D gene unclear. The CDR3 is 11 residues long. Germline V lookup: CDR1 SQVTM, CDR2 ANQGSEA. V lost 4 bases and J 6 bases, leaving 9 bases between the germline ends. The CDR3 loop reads CSVAVRPEAFF. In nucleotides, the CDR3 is TGCAGCGTTGCGGTAAGGCCTGAAGCTTTCTTT.

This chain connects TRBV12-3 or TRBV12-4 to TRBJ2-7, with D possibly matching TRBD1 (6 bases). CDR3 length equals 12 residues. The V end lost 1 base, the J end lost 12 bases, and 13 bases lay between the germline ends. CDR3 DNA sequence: TGTGCCAGCAGTTTAGGGACAGTTTGGCGGTACTTC. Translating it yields CASSLGTVWRYF.

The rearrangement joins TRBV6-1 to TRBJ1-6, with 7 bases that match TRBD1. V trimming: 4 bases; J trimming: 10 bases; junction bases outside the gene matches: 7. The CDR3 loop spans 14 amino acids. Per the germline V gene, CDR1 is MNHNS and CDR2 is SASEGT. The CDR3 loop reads CASSARQGQSPLHF. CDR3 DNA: TGTGCCAGCAGTGCACGACAGGGCCAATCACCCCTCCACTTT.